Given below is one T cell receptor (beta chain) in context. Its antigen is not known. Assay: immunoSEQ multiplex PCR; the TCRdb copy retains only in-frame clones and omits some. The data contain hundreds of thousands of clones, nearly 90% of them singletons. The CDR3 is 13 residues long. With 3 bases removed from V and 6 bases from J, the gap between germline ends came to 12 bases. CDR1 and CDR2 from the germline V gene are MGHRA and YSYEKL. This sample was taken from a study of Ad26.COV2.S vaccination and SARS-CoV-2 variants. Study observations and caveats: It is possible that the TCR breadth and depth analyses underestimated the total T cell responses.

Treatment indicated: some 19 received Ad26.COV2.S at low or high dose, single or two shots; 5 received placebo; per-sample allocation not given. The samples date from day 63 after the first vaccine or placebo injection. The gene calls are TRBV4-1 and TRBJ2-7; D not resolved. The TCR sequence derives from a person between 18 and 65 years old who received the Ad26.COV2.S COVID-19 vaccine or a placebo. Sample: peripheral blood, taken in a trial of Ad26.COV2.S vaccine versus placebo. The CDR3 DNA follows: TGCGCCAGCAGCCACGGGTTAGGAAGCGAGCAGTACGTC. It translates to CASSHGLGSEQYV.